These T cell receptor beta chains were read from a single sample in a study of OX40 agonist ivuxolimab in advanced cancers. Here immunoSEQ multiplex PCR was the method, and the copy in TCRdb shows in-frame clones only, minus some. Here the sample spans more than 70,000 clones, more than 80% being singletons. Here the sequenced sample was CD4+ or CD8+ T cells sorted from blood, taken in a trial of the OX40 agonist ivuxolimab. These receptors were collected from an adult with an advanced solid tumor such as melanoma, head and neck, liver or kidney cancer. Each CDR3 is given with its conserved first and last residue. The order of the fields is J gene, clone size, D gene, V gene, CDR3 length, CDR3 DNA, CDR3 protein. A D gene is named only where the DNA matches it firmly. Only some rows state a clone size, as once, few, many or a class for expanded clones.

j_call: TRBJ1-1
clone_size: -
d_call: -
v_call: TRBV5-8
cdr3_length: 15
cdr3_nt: TGTGCCAGCAGCTCCGCAGGGTTGGGGAACACTGAAGCTTTCTTT
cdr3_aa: CASSSAGLGNTEAFF

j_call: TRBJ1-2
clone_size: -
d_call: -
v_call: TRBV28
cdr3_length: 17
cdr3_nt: TGTGCCAGCAGTTCGCGACAGATGGCCGTTCCTTCCTATGGCTACACCTTC
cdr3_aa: CASSSRQMAVPSYGYTF

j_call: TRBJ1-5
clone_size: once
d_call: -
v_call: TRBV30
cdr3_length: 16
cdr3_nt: TGTGCCTGGAGCCTTACGGGTGGTTATAGCAATCAGCCCCAGCATTTT
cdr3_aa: CAWSLTGGYSNQPQHF

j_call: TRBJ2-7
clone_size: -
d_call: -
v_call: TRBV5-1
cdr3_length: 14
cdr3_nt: TGCGCCAGCAGCTTGGAGGGCGGTGCCTACGAGCAGTACTTC
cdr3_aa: CASSLEGGAYEQYF

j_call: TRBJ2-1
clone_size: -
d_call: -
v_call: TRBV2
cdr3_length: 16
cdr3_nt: TGTGCCAGCAGTGAACGGGGGCAGTTCTCCTACAATGAGCAGTTCTTC
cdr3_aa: CASSERGQFSYNEQFF

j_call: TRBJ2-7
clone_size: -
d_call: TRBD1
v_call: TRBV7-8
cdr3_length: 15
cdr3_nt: TGTGCCAGCAGCGCCAGGGGGCCGACCTTAAACGAGCAGTACTTC
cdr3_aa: CASSARGPTLNEQYF

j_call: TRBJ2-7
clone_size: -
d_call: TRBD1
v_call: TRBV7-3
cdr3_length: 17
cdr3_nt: TGTGCCAGCAGCTTAATGGGCCCGGGACAGGGGGGACACGAGCAGTACTTC
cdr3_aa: CASSLMGPGQGGHEQYF

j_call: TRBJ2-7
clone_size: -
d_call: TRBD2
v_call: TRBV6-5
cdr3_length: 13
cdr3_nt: TGTGCCAGCAATAGCGGGAGAACCGACGAGCAGTACTTC
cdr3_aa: CASNSGRTDEQYF

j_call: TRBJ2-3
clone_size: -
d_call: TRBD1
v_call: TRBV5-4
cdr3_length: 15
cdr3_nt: TGTGCCAGCAGCTTTAAAGGGGGCGTTTCAGATACGCAGTATTTT
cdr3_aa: CASSFKGGVSDTQYF

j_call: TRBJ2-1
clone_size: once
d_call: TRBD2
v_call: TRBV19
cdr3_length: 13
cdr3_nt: TGTGCCAGTAAGGGGCGGGAGGGCAATGAGCAGTTCTTC
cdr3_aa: CASKGREGNEQFF

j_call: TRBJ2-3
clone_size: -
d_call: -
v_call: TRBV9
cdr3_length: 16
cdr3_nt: TGTGCCAGCAGCGTAGCTGGAGGGAAGGGCACAGATACGCAGTATTTT
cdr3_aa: CASSVAGGKGTDTQYF

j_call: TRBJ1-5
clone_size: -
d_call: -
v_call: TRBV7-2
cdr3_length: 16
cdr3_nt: TGTGCCAGCAGCTTAGATTATGTCGGGGTGGGGCAGCCCCAGCATTTT
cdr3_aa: CASSLDYVGVGQPQHF

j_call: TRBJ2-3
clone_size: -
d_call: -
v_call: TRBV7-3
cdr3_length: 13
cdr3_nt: TGTGCCAGCAGCCCCTGGGCCGGGGATACGCAGTATTTT
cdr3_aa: CASSPWAGDTQYF

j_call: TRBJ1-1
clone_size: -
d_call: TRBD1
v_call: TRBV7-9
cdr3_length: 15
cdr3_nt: TGTGCCAGCAGCTCTCAAACACAGGGGGGCACTGAAGCTTTCTTT
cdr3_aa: CASSSQTQGGTEAFF

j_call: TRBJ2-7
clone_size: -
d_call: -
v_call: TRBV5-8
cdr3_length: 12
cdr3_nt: TGTGCCAGCAGCTGGGACTCCTACGAGCAGTACTTC
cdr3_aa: CASSWDSYEQYF

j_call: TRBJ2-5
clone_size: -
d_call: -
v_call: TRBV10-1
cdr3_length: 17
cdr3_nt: TGCGCCAGCAGTCCGGGGCTTACGCGAACCAACCAAGAGACCCAGTACTTC
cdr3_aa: CASSPGLTRTNQETQYF

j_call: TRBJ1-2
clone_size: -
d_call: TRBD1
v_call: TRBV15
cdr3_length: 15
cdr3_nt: TGTGCCACCAGCAGAGGGGGACAGGGAAACTCTGGCTACACCTTC
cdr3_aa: CATSRGGQGNSGYTF

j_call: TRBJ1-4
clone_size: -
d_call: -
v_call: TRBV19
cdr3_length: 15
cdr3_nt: TGTGCCAGTAGTATTGGCGGGCTGCTGGGTGAAAAACTGTTTTTT
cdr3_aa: CASSIGGLLGEKLFF